The text below deals with one T cell receptor beta chain. Its cognate antigen is unknown. The data were obtained in a study of T cell repertoires in cytomegalovirus infection. TCRdb fed the reads into MiXCR, producing one record per CDR3 protein. The sample comprises 600,000 to 700,000 distinct CDR3 sequences, approximately 33% of which are singletons, and about 20% rests with the top ten. In germline, CDR1 is SGHAT, CDR2 FQNNGV. CDR3 length: 12 residues. Trimming stripped 5 bases from V and 9 bases from J, with 11 bases between. The TCR comes from a human donor in good health (CMV status not recorded). Some clones in this sample may be carry-over from other donors' samples. Source: cultured PBMCs, taken from culture after CMV antigen stimulation. This rearrangement joins TRBV11-2 to TRBJ2-1, with D possibly being TRBD2 (6 bases). CDR3 sequence reads: CASSAGGIEQFF. In DNA form, the CDR3 reads TGTGCCAGCAGCGCCGGAGGGATTGAGCAGTTCTTC.